The 23 T cell receptor beta chains in this list originate from one sample, sequenced in a study of T cell clones after liver transplantation. Sequencing was performed with immunoSEQ multiplex PCR; in TCRdb, only in-frame clones are kept and a portion is missing. There are roughly 100,000 clones in the sample; approximately 79% occur only once, and about 2.8% lies in the top ten. The material was CD4+ T cells from blood, obtained 45 to 50 months after liver transplant. The receptors were sampled from a human patient who received a liver transplant. The graft donor may be the source of some T cells.

The rearrangement joins TRBV6-6 to TRBJ2-3, with TRBD2 identical over 7 bases. Germline CDR1 and CDR2: MNHNY and SVGAGI (reference sequence). This CDR3 has 15 residues. V was pared by 2 bases and J by 0 bases, with 2 bases of the junction left unmatched. The CDR3 DNA reads TGTGCCAGCAGTTACGGGGGGGTAAGCACAGATACGCAGTATTTT. Amino acid sequence: CASSYGGVSTDTQYF.

The chain has TRBV5-1 and TRBJ1-1; 7 positions agree with TRBD1. The germline gives CDR1 SGHRS, CDR2 YFSETQ. The CDR3 runs 15 residues. The J segment lost 3 bases and the V segment lost 0 bases, leaving 5 bases of the junction unmatched. CDR3 amino acids: CASSLVTGSDTEAFF. CDR3 in DNA: TGCGCCAGCAGCTTGGTGACAGGGTCAGACACTGAAGCTTTCTTT.

J is TRBJ1-4 and V is TRBV18; D remains ambiguous. The CDR3 loop spans 15 amino acids. V gave up 3 bases and J gave up 4 bases, with 12 bases separating them. Germline CDR1 is KGHSH and CDR2 is LQKENI. The CDR3 reads CASSPLNSDNEKLFF. For the CDR3, the DNA is TGTGCCAGCTCACCCCTCAATAGCGATAATGAAAAACTGTTTTTT.

This chain joins TRBV9 and TRBJ2-3; D gene ambiguous. The CDR3 covers 16 residues. The V gene lost 5 bases and the J gene lost 1 base, with 17 bases spanning the gap. Germline loops: CDR1 SGDLS, CDR2 YYNGEE. This CDR3 reads CASSQSSVTRTDTQYF. The CDR3 bases are TGTGCCAGCAGTCAAAGCTCGGTTACCCGCACAGATACGCAGTATTTT.

A word on this clone: The same CDR3 can be traced to other DNA sequences in this sample. This chain links TRBV7-2 with TRBJ1-1, with 8 nucleotides matching TRBD1. The CDR3 contains 14 residues. Trimming cost V 4 bases and J 4 bases; bases outside gene matches: 5. Germline-derived CDR1 and CDR2 are SGHTA and FQGNSA. CDR3: CASSYGQGSTEAFF. The CDR3 nucleotides are TGTGCCAGCAGCTACGGACAGGGCAGCACTGAAGCTTTCTTT. The whole variable domain, filled in from reference TRBV7-2 and TRBJ1-1, reads GAGVSQSPSNKVTEKGKDVELRCDPISGHTALYWYRQSLGQGLEFLIYFQGNSAPDKSGLPSDRFSAERTGGSVSTLTIQRTQQEDSAVYLCASSYGQGSTEAFFGQGTRLTVV.

The chain links TRBV5-1 to TRBJ2-3, with D perhaps TRBD1 (5 bases). This CDR3 has 15 amino acids. Germline V lookup: CDR1 SGHRS, CDR2 YFSETQ. V lost 0 bases and J lost 1, with 9 bases in between. Written as DNA, the CDR3 is TGCGCCAGCAGCTTGGGCCAGGGCCGCACAGATACGCAGTATTTT. It is translated as CASSLGQGRTDTQYF.

The sample holds one count of this clone. This sequence joins TRBV6-1 and TRBJ1-1; 8 bases fit TRBD1. Germline V lookup: CDR1 MNHNS, CDR2 SASEGT. The CDR3 loop spans 14 amino acids. The V and J ends lost 5 bases and 1 base, in that order; junction bases with no gene match: 3. The CDR3: CASSTQGGNTEAFF. The CDR3 DNA is TGTGCCAGCAGTACACAGGGGGGGAACACTGAAGCTTTCTTT.

This chain joins TRBV27 and TRBJ2-5; 7 bases are shared with TRBD1. V lost 1 base to trimming and J lost 7 bases; unmatched junction nucleotides: 12. This CDR3 region has 16 residues. The germline V gene encodes CDR1 MNHEY and CDR2 SMNVEV (reference sequence). CDR3 loop: CASSLLATGVIGTQYF. The CDR3 DNA is TGTGCCAGCAGTTTATTAGCAACAGGGGTTATAGGGACCCAGTACTTC.

The chain employs TRBV5-1 and TRBJ2-1; TRBD2 might be the D (6 bases). Germline V lookup: CDR1 SGHRS, CDR2 YFSETQ. V was cut by 0 bases and J by 10 bases, with 14 bases left in between. This CDR3 has 14 amino acids. CDR3: CASSLAAGSGEQFF. DNA for the CDR3: TGCGCCAGCAGCTTGGCGGCGGGGTCCGGCGAGCAGTTCTTC.

The genes are TRBV18 and TRBJ2-7; 10 nucleotides align to TRBD1. J gave up 6 bases and V 4 bases, and 6 bases lay outside the gene matches. The CDR3 has 14 residues. Germline loops: CDR1 KGHSH, CDR2 LQKENI. The CDR3 DNA follows: TGTGCCAGCTCACTCGGGACAGGGGAACGCGAGCAGTACTTC. Protein product: CASSLGTGEREQYF.

This clone showed up just once. The chain has TRBV19 and TRBJ1-2, with D perhaps matching TRBD1 (5 bases). In germline, CDR1 is LNHDA, CDR2 SQIVND (reference sequence). V dropped 4 bases and J dropped 14 bases, with 17 bases sitting between them. The CDR3 totals 12 residues. The CDR3 is CASSTSGLQKTF. Here the CDR3 DNA reads TGTGCCAGTAGTACCTCAGGGTTGCAGAAAACCTTC.

This clone showed up just once. This chain uses TRBV19 with TRBJ1-2; no clear D gene. CDR3 size: 14 residues. Trimming pared 3 bases from V and 5 bases from J, leaving 13 bases between. CDR1 is LNHDA, CDR2 SQIVND, per germline (reference sequence). The CDR3 sequence is CASSMGWTDYGYTF. CDR3 in DNA: TGTGCCAGTAGTATGGGGTGGACGGATTATGGCTACACCTTC.

This chain uses TRBV29-1 with TRBJ2-1; 7 positions match TRBD2. The CDR3 covers 14 residues. Per the germline V gene, CDR1 is SQVTM and CDR2 is ANQGSEA. Unmatched junction bases numbered 3, after V lost 2 bases and J lost 2 bases. CDR3 sequence (DNA): TGCAGCGTTGAACGGGGGGACGCCTACAATGAGCAGTTCTTC. It yields the protein CSVERGDAYNEQFF.

J is TRBJ1-1 and V is TRBV10-3, with D uncertain. CDR1 and CDR2 (germline): ENHRY, SYGVKD. The CDR3 has 14 residues. Trimming stripped 3 bases from V and 1 base from J, with 9 bases between. The CDR3 is CAISDPGPNTEAFF. In DNA, the CDR3 is TGTGCCATCAGTGACCCCGGGCCGAACACTGAAGCTTTCTTT.

The chain recombines TRBV7-9 with TRBJ1-1; 8 positions agree with TRBD1. From germline, CDR1 is SEHNR and CDR2 FQNEAQ (reference sequence). The ends lost 8 bases at V and 4 bases at J; junction bases unmatched: 6. The CDR3 is 13 residues long. The chain's CDR3 is CASDSDRGTEAFF. In DNA, the CDR3 is TGTGCCAGCGACTCAGACAGGGGCACTGAAGCTTTCTTT.

The genes are TRBV7-9 and TRBJ2-4; possible D gene TRBD1, 6 bases. The germline V and J ends were trimmed by 1 base and 4 bases, with 8 bases remaining between them. The germline V gene encodes CDR1 SEHNR and CDR2 FQNEAQ (reference sequence). This CDR3 is 14 amino acids long. CDR3: CASSLVQGKNIQYF. The CDR3, as DNA: TGTGCCAGCAGCTTAGTTCAGGGGAAAAACATTCAGTACTTC.

This sequence joins TRBV7-8 and TRBJ2-5; D is uncertain. Looked up from germline, CDR1 is SGHVS and CDR2 is FQNEAQ. Trimming left V 3 bases short and J 3 bases short, with 8 bases between. CDR3 length: 13 amino acids. In nucleotides, the CDR3 is TGTGCCAGCAGCTTGCAAGGGAAAGAGACCCAGTACTTC. This sequence encodes CASSLQGKETQYF.

This chain connects TRBV27 to TRBJ1-1; 7 nucleotides align to TRBD1. The CDR3 is 16 amino acids. The germline V gene has CDR1 MNHEY and CDR2 SMNVEV (reference sequence). J gave up 10 bases and V 5 bases, and 19 bases lay outside the gene matches. CDR3 in amino acids: CASSPHQGVGSSGAFF. CDR3 DNA sequence: TGTGCCAGCAGTCCACATCAGGGGGTAGGGTCATCTGGAGCTTTCTTT.

This clone was seen once. This sequence joins TRBV7-2 and TRBJ2-3; D call uncertain. Trimming took 5 bases from V and 2 from J, leaving 5 bases between them. Germline V CDR1 and CDR2: SGHTA, FQGNSA. The CDR3 sequence is 12 residues long. CDR3 DNA: TGTGCCAGCAGCCCTAACACAGATACGCAGTATTTT. Translated, it gives CASSPNTDTQYF.

The chain joins TRBV6-1 to TRBJ2-5; the D call may be TRBD1 or TRBD2 (6 bases each). The ends were cut back, 8 bases at V and 4 bases at J, with 14 bases in the middle. CDR1 and CDR2 (germline): MNHNS, SASEGT. The CDR3 has 13 residues. DNA for the CDR3: TGTGCCAGCCTCGCACAGGGAGGAGAGACCCAGTACTTC. Amino acid sequence: CASLAQGGETQYF.

The CDR3 region has the DNA TGTGCCAGCAGCGTCGTAGTAGGTGGAGTCGAAAATGAGCAGTTCTTC. This codes for CASSVVVGGVENEQFF. This rearrangement joins TRBV5-4 to TRBJ2-1; D is unclear. Per the germline V gene, CDR1 is SGHNT and CDR2 is YYREEE (reference sequence). This CDR3 has 16 residues. Trimming shortened V by 4 bases and J by 7 bases, and 21 bases separated the two germline ends.

The CDR3 bases are TGTGCTAGTGGACCCTACAGTTCCGGGGAGCTGTTTTTT. It translates to CASGPYSSGELFF. The rearrangement joins TRBV12-5 to TRBJ2-2, with no clear D. This CDR3 spans 13 amino acids. Deletions cut 6 bases from V and 6 bases from J, with 11 bases between. The germline V gene encodes CDR1 LGHNT and CDR2 FRNRAP.

The CDR3 DNA follows: TGCAGTGCATCGCCAGATACGCAGTATTTT. Its translation: CSASPDTQYF. V usage is TRBV20-1 and J usage is TRBJ2-3; D uncertain. Germline lookup yields CDR1 DFQATT and CDR2 SNEGSKA (reference sequence). This CDR3 is built from 10 residues. The V gene lost 6 bases and the J gene lost 4 bases, with 5 bases spanning the gap.